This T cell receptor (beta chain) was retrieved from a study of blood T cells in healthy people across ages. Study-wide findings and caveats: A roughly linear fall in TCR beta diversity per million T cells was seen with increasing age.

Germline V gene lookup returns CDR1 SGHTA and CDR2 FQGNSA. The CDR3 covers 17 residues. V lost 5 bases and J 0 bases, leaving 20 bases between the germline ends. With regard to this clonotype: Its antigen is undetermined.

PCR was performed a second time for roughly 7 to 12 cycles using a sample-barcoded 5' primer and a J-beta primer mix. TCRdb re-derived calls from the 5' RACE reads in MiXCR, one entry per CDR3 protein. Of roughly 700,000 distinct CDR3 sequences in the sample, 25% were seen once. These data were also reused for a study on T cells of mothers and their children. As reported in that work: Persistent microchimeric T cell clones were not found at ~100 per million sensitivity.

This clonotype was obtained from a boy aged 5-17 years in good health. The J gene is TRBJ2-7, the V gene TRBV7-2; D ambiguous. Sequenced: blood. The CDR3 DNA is TGTGCCAGCAGCCCCGTAGGTCTTATGTCGAGCTCCTACGAGCAGTACTTC. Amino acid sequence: CASSPVGLMSSSYEQYF.